These 3 T cell receptor beta chains share one sample of origin, sequenced in a study of coeliac disease. Clones were read by immunoSEQ multiplex PCR, and TCRdb kept only the in-frame ones, dropping some. Of about 9,400 clones in the sample, approximately 67% were seen once. Sample: lamina propria lymphocytes from the gut. These receptors were taken from a woman aged 55-69 years with celiac disease.

The V and J genes are TRBV5-1 and TRBJ2-1; 8 positions agree with TRBD2. Per germline, CDR1 SGHRS and CDR2 YFSETQ. The CDR3 is 15 residues long. Trimming cost V 2 bases and J 10 bases; bases outside gene matches: 11. CDR3 in amino acids: CASSLRGGPEREQFF. In nucleotides, the CDR3 is TGCGCCAGCAGCTTACGGGGGGGGCCGGAGCGGGAGCAGTTCTTC. The whole variable domain, filled in from reference TRBV5-1 and TRBJ2-1, reads KAGVTQTPRYLIKTRGQQVTLSCSPISGHRSVSWYQQTPGQGLQFLFEYFSETQRNKGNFPGRFSGRQFSNSRSEMNVSTLELGDSALYLCASSLRGGPEREQFFGPGTRLTVL.

The CDR3 coding sequence is TGTGCCAGCAGTTTACGGATGATAGGGGGCACCGGGGAGCTGTTTTTT. The encoded protein is CASSLRMIGGTGELFF. This chain uses TRBV28 with TRBJ2-2; D is possibly TRBD1 (6 bases). This CDR3 spans 16 amino acids. Germline CDR1 and CDR2: MDHEN and SYDVKM. V shed 2 bases and J shed 4 bases, with 14 bases lying between them.

The V and J genes are TRBV7-2 and TRBJ1-4, with 9 bases matching TRBD1. Germline CDR1 SGHTA, CDR2 FQGNSA. J was trimmed by 5 bases and V by 1 base; bases with no gene match: 2. The CDR3 extends over 15 amino acids. CDR3 region: CASSLGDRVNEKLFF. CDR3 nucleotides: TGTGCCAGCAGCTTAGGGGACAGGGTGAATGAAAAACTGTTTTTT.